A selection of T cell receptor beta chains follows, all from one sample in a study of cytomegalovirus exposure and HLA in healthy donors. Assay: immunoSEQ multiplex PCR; the TCRdb copy retains only in-frame clones and omits some. The sample has approximately 120,000 clones; around 73% are singletons. The specimen sequenced was PBMCs. These receptors originate from a man between 40 and 49 years old in good health and CMV-seronegative. Both conserved end residues are part of each CDR3. The order of the fields is J gene, D gene, clone size, V gene, CDR3 DNA, CDR3 protein. The D gene is left open where the match is weak. The size of a clone is reported for some rows only, either as once, few or many, or as a class for expanded clones.

j_call: TRBJ2-7
d_call: TRBD1
clone_size: few
v_call: TRBV4-1
cdr3_nt: TGCGCCAGCAGCCAAGAAAGTGCGGGACAGGTTCCTGACGGGCAGTACTTC
cdr3_aa: CASSQESAGQVPDGQYF

j_call: TRBJ1-1
d_call: .
clone_size: once
v_call: TRBV7-2
cdr3_nt: TGTGCCAGCAGCTACGGGGTTGCTAACACTGAAGCTTTCTTT
cdr3_aa: CASSYGVANTEAFF

j_call: TRBJ1-1
d_call: TRBD1
clone_size: once
v_call: TRBV10-3
cdr3_nt: TGTGCCAGTAAGCAGGGGGCCAACACTGAAGCTTTCTTT
cdr3_aa: CASKQGANTEAFF

j_call: TRBJ2-5
d_call: .
clone_size: .
v_call: TRBV28
cdr3_nt: TGTGCCAGCAGTTTACCGGGGGAGACCCAGTACTTC
cdr3_aa: CASSLPGETQYF

j_call: TRBJ1-1
d_call: .
clone_size: .
v_call: TRBV7-9
cdr3_nt: TGTGCCAGCAGTGAGGGAATGAACACTGAAGCTTTCTTT
cdr3_aa: CASSEGMNTEAFF

j_call: TRBJ1-3
d_call: .
clone_size: .
v_call: TRBV5-1
cdr3_nt: TGCGCCAGCAGCTCCCATACGGGGGGCGGTGGAAACACCATATATTTT
cdr3_aa: CASSSHTGGGGNTIYF

j_call: TRBJ1-1
d_call: .
clone_size: once
v_call: TRBV7-9
cdr3_nt: TGTGCCAGCAGCTTAGTAGGCCCCGGGGAGAACACTGAAGCTTTCTTT
cdr3_aa: CASSLVGPGENTEAFF

j_call: TRBJ2-2
d_call: TRBD1
clone_size: .
v_call: TRBV18
cdr3_nt: TGTGCCAGCTCACCCCGGGACAGGGGCACCGGGGAGCTGTTTTTT
cdr3_aa: CASSPRDRGTGELFF

j_call: TRBJ1-2
d_call: TRBD1
clone_size: once
v_call: TRBV25-1
cdr3_nt: TGTGCCAGCAGTGGGACTCAGACAGGGATCTATGGCTACCCCTTC
cdr3_aa: CASSGTQTGIYGYPF

j_call: TRBJ2-7
d_call: TRBD2
clone_size: once
v_call: TRBV6-5
cdr3_nt: TGTGCCAGCAGTCTCGTCGGGGGGGGACCCTACGAGCAGTACTTC
cdr3_aa: CASSLVGGGPYEQYF

j_call: TRBJ2-1
d_call: .
clone_size: .
v_call: TRBV4-2
cdr3_nt: TGTGCCAGCAGCCAGACCCCGGAGGGTGAGCAGTTCTTC
cdr3_aa: CASSQTPEGEQFF

j_call: TRBJ2-7
d_call: TRBD2
clone_size: .
v_call: TRBV7-2
cdr3_nt: TGTGCCAGCAGCTTAGGGGGGGGAAAGAGGGAGCAGTACTTC
cdr3_aa: CASSLGGGKREQYF

j_call: TRBJ2-1
d_call: TRBD1
clone_size: .
v_call: TRBV4-2
cdr3_nt: TGTGCCAGCAGTCGCCCCGGGACAGGGGGGAGCAATGAGCAGTTCTTC
cdr3_aa: CASSRPGTGGSNEQFF

j_call: TRBJ1-6
d_call: TRBD1
clone_size: .
v_call: TRBV10-3
cdr3_nt: TGTGCCATCAGTGAGTCCGGGACAGGGAATTCACCCCTCCACTTT
cdr3_aa: CAISESGTGNSPLHF

j_call: TRBJ2-7
d_call: TRBD2
clone_size: .
v_call: TRBV4-1
cdr3_nt: TGCGCCAGCAGCCAAGGTTCTAGCGGGAGTACCTACGAGCAGTACTTC
cdr3_aa: CASSQGSSGSTYEQYF

j_call: TRBJ1-6
d_call: .
clone_size: .
v_call: TRBV6-5
cdr3_nt: TGTGCCAGCAGTTACTCCCCTGTCTCCTATAATTCACCCCTCCACTTT
cdr3_aa: CASSYSPVSYNSPLHF

j_call: TRBJ1-2
d_call: TRBD1
clone_size: few
v_call: TRBV27
cdr3_nt: TGTGCCAGCAGTGTCGGGACAGCCATCGACTATGGCTACACCTTC
cdr3_aa: CASSVGTAIDYGYTF

j_call: TRBJ1-4
d_call: TRBD1
clone_size: .
v_call: TRBV7-2
cdr3_nt: TGTGCCAGCAGCGCACTAACGAATACAGGGGGCGCATGGAGGGAAAAACTGTTTTTT
cdr3_aa: CASSALTNTGGAWREKLFF

j_call: TRBJ1-4
d_call: TRBD1
clone_size: once
v_call: TRBV27
cdr3_nt: TGTGCCAGCAGTTCAGGACAGGCCCCCAGTGAAAAACTGTTTTTT
cdr3_aa: CASSSGQAPSEKLFF

j_call: TRBJ2-2
d_call: TRBD2
clone_size: .
v_call: TRBV7-2
cdr3_nt: TGTGCCAGCAGCTTGGGACTAGCTCATTTGGGCGGGGAGCTGTTTTTT
cdr3_aa: CASSLGLAHLGGELFF

j_call: TRBJ1-1
d_call: .
clone_size: .
v_call: TRBV5-1
cdr3_nt: TGCGCCAGCAGCTTGGAGACTTTGAGTCCCGTTGAAGCTTTCTTT
cdr3_aa: CASSLETLSPVEAFF

j_call: TRBJ2-3
d_call: TRBD2
clone_size: once
v_call: TRBV5-6
cdr3_nt: TGTGCCAGCAGCTTGGAACTAGCGGGGAGCACAGATACGCAGTATTTT
cdr3_aa: CASSLELAGSTDTQYF

j_call: TRBJ2-1
d_call: .
clone_size: .
v_call: TRBV28
cdr3_nt: TGTGCCAGCAGTTTGATCGGGGGTTACGACAATGAGCAGTTCTTC
cdr3_aa: CASSLIGGYDNEQFF

j_call: TRBJ1-1
d_call: .
clone_size: medium-sized
v_call: TRBV27
cdr3_nt: TGTGCCAGCAGTTTACAGGGCTGGGCTGAAGCTTTCTTT
cdr3_aa: CASSLQGWAEAFF